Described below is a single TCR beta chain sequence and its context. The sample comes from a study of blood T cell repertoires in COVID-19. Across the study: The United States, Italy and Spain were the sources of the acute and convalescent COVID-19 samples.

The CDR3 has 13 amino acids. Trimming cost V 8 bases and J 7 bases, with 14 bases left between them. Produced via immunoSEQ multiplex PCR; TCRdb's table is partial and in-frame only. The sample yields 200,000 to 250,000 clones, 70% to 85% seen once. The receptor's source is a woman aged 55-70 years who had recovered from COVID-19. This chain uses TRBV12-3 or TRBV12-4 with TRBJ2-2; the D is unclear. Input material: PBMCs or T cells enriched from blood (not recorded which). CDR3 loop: CASHLSHGGELFF. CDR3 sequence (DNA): TGTGCCAGCCACTTATCTCACGGCGGGGAGCTGTTTTTT.